What follows are 18 T cell receptor beta chains derived from one specimen sequenced in a study of molecular identifiers for immune sequencing clone quantification. TCRdb re-called the PCR reads through MiXCR, storing one row per CDR3 protein. Among approximately 550,000 distinct CDR3 sequences listed, about 20% were seen once. Sequencing was done on a sample of naive CD8+ T cells from blood, with Jurkat cell RNA spiked in. Subset: FACS-sorted CD8+CD4-CCR7+CD45RA+ naive T cells. All receptors derive from a human donor in good health. Some libraries in this study had Jurkat cell RNA spiked in.

This clonotype showed up many times. V and J are TRBV29-1 and TRBJ1-2; no definite D call. Germline CDR1 is SQVTM and CDR2 is ANQGSEA. This CDR3 has 15 residues. Trimming took 4 bases from V and 5 from J, leaving 20 bases between them. The CDR3, as DNA: TGCAGCGTTGCAAGTTGGGAGGCGGTAATTTATGGCTACACCTTC. Translation: CSVASWEAVIYGYTF.

V and J are TRBV27 and TRBJ1-2; D may be TRBD1 (6 bases). There are 15 residues in the CDR3. Germline CDR1 reads MNHEY; CDR2 reads SMNVEV (reference sequence). V dropped 3 bases and J dropped 3 bases, with 14 bases sitting between them. CDR3 in amino acids: CASSLAGGEYYGYTF. CDR3 DNA: TGTGCCAGCAGTTTGGCCGGGGGCGAGTACTATGGCTACACCTTC.

This clonotype was recorded at least ten times. This rearrangement joins TRBV12-3 or TRBV12-4 to TRBJ1-2; 8 bases are shared with TRBD1. V dropped 3 bases and J dropped 4; count of bases not matched to a gene: 10. The CDR3 consists of 16 residues. The CDR3 DNA sequence: TGTGCCAGCAGTTTTTCCCGGGACAGGCTCCTCTATGGCTACACCTTC. This gives the protein CASSFSRDRLLYGYTF.

The table lists this clonotype with a few counts. The chain carries TRBV7-6 and TRBJ2-3; 14 nucleotides align to TRBD2. V lost 5 bases, J lost 1 base, and 8 bases stayed unmatched. The germline CDR1 and CDR2 sequences are SGHVS and FNYEAQ. This CDR3 is 18 amino acids long. CDR3 DNA: TGTGCCAGCAGCCCCGGACTAGCGGGGGGCCGCGGCACAGATACGCAGTATTTT. As protein: CASSPGLAGGRGTDTQYF. Filled out from reference TRBV7-6 and TRBJ2-3, the complete variable domain reads GAGVSQSPRYKVTKRGQDVALRCDPISGHVSLYWYRQALGQGPEFLTYFNYEAQQDKSGLPNDRFSAERPEGSISTLTIQRTEQRDSAMYRCASSPGLAGGRGTDTQYFGPGTRLTVL.

Turning to this clonotype: This sequence may be a read error, since a much larger clone differs from it by one base. Given the absence of the conserved phenylalanine or tryptophan at the CDR3 end, a read error is likely. The DNA for the CDR3 is TGCAGCGTTGAGGGGGCAGGGTTAGGAAGCACAGATACGCAGTATTTA. Residues: CSVEGAGLGSTDTQYL. V usage is TRBV29-1 and J usage is TRBJ2-3; D is perhaps TRBD1 (6 bases). The germline V gene has CDR1 SQVTM and CDR2 ANQGSEA. The V gene lost 3 bases and the J gene lost 0 bases, with 16 bases spanning the gap. This CDR3 spans 16 amino acids.

A few counts support this clonotype. The rearrangement uses TRBV7-9 and TRBJ2-3, with D perhaps TRBD1 (5 bases). Trimming took 5 bases from V and 13 from J, leaving 28 bases between them. Germline CDR1 reads SEHNR; CDR2 reads FQNEAQ (reference sequence). This CDR3 spans 16 amino acids. CDR3 region: CASSLMTDKAQRYKYF. CDR3 nucleotide sequence: TGTGCCAGCAGCCTAATGACAGATAAGGCACAGAGGTACAAGTATTTT.

About this clonotype itself: One base away lies a much larger clone, so this may be a sequencing read error. The rearrangement uses TRBV6-6 and TRBJ2-7, with TRBD2 matching 7 bases. The CDR3 has 13 residues. Germline CDR1 MNHNY, CDR2 SVGAGI (reference sequence). The CDR3 loop reads CASSGTTAYEQCF. The CDR3 bases are TGTGCCAGTTCCGGGACTACCGCTTACGAGCAGTGCTTC.

This clonotype was observed at least ten times. The chain is built from TRBV7-6 and TRBJ1-5; maybe TRBD1 (6 bases). Per germline, CDR1 SGHVS and CDR2 FNYEAQ. The V and J ends lost 4 bases and 4 bases respectively, with 8 bases between them. The CDR3 length is 13 residues. The CDR3 DNA sequence: TGTGCCAGCAGCTCAACAGGGAATCAGCCCCAGCATTTT. This sequence encodes CASSSTGNQPQHF.

A note on this clonotype: Possible read error: a much larger clone is one base away. The chain carries TRBV12-3 or TRBV12-4 and TRBJ1-1; D unclear. This CDR3 has 13 residues. This CDR3 is CAGSPRRESEAFF. CDR3 in DNA: TGTGCCGGCAGTCCAAGGCGAGAGAGTGAAGCTTTCTTT.

There are a few counts of this clonotype. One base away lies a much larger clone, so this may be a sequencing read error. Likely a read error: the CDR3 ends without its conserved phenylalanine or tryptophan. The chain links TRBV29-1 to TRBJ2-6, with D perhaps TRBD1 (5 bases). Germline CDR1 reads SQVTM; CDR2 reads ANQGSEA. V gave up 6 bases and J gave up 0 bases, with 12 bases separating them. The CDR3 spans 15 residues. As DNA, the CDR3 is TGCAGCGTACCCAATACAGGCTCTGGGGCCAACGTCCTGACTTCC. Protein: CSVPNTGSGANVLTS.

As regards this clonotype: A much larger clone lies a single base off, so this may be a read error. The CDR3 reads CAGSQDASFGSDGYGYTF. DNA of the CDR3: TGCGCCGGCAGCCAAGATGCGAGCTTCGGATCAGACGGCTATGGCTACACCTTC. The V gene is TRBV4-3, the J gene TRBJ1-2; D gene unclear. Looked up from germline, CDR1 is LGHNA and CDR2 is YSLEER. The CDR3 covers 18 residues.

This chain connects TRBV15 to TRBJ1-2; TRBD1 is a possible D gene (6 bases). The CDR3 loop spans 15 amino acids. V was shortened by 0 bases and J by 0 bases, with 8 bases between the two germline ends. Looked up from germline, CDR1 is LNHNV and CDR2 is YYDKDF (reference sequence). The CDR3: CATSRDRTANYGYTF. CDR3 coding DNA: TGTGCCACCAGCAGAGATCGGACAGCTAACTATGGCTACACCTTC.

Remarks on this clonotype: This may be a read error, as it is one base from a much larger clone. V is TRBV7-2 and J is TRBJ2-3; D gene uncertain. The germline V and J ends were trimmed by 1 base and 1 base, with 9 bases remaining between them. The CDR3 extends over 15 amino acids. Germline V lookup: CDR1 SGHTA, CDR2 FQGNSA. CDR3 region: CASSLVTTGTDTQYF. For the CDR3, the DNA is TGTGCCAGCAGCTTAGTTACTACTGGCACAGATACGCAGTATTTT.

The V and J genes are TRBV4-3 and TRBJ1-1; D not certain. The length of the CDR3 is 14 residues. Trimming took off 0 bases at V and 0 bases at J, with 5 bases between the two ends. The germline V gene has CDR1 LGHNA and CDR2 YSLEER. The chain's CDR3 is CASSQDWLNTEAFF. DNA of the CDR3: TGCGCCAGCAGCCAAGACTGGTTGAACACTGAAGCTTTCTTT.

Ten or more counts support this clonotype. V gene TRBV19 combines with J gene TRBJ2-7, with 12 bases fitting TRBD2. V lost 5 bases and J lost 2; bases outside the gene matches: 7. This CDR3 region has 16 residues. Germline-derived CDR1 and CDR2 are LNHDA and SQIVND (reference sequence). The DNA of the CDR3 is TGTGCCAGTAGTTCGGGACTAGCGGGTAGAACCTACGAGCAGTACTTC. Protein: CASSSGLAGRTYEQYF.

The chain combines TRBV9 with TRBJ2-4; the D call may be TRBD1 or TRBD2 (5 bases each). The CDR3 runs to 15 residues. The germline V gene has CDR1 SGDLS and CDR2 YYNGEE. V lost 3 bases and J lost 9, with 19 bases in between. The CDR3 loop reads CASSGGRDDSAIQYF. The CDR3, as DNA: TGTGCCAGCAGCGGGGGGAGAGACGACTCTGCCATTCAGTACTTC.

This clonotype has more than one count but fewer than ten. The chain links TRBV12-3 or TRBV12-4 to TRBJ1-5, with unresolved D. V was pared by 2 bases and J by 11 bases, with 19 bases between. The CDR3 covers 15 residues. Here the CDR3 reads CASSLSSTRFRTQHF. The DNA of the CDR3 is TGTGCCAGCAGTTTAAGTTCCACAAGGTTTCGAACCCAGCATTTT.

This clonotype appeared a few times. V is TRBV12-3 or TRBV12-4 and J is TRBJ1-6, with 8 bases that match TRBD1. The CDR3 has 16 amino acids. After removal of 6 bases from V and 5 bases from J, the junction contained 9 bases not matched to a gene. The chain's CDR3 is CASRATGVQNNSPLHF. CDR3 bases: TGTGCCAGCAGAGCGACAGGGGTGCAGAATAATTCACCCCTCCACTTT.